The next 25 T cell receptor beta chains were all read from a single sample in a study of post-analysis software for immune sequencing data. General study points: With TRBV5-6, TRBV5-1 and TRBV20-1 included, 4 to 6 TRBV segments were more frequent in patients than in controls.

Antigens for these TCRs are unknown. Prepared TCR beta cDNA libraries contained unique molecular identifiers. MiXCR was run by TCRdb on the PCR reads, yielding one entry per CDR3 protein. The sample has roughly 870,000 distinct CDR3 sequences; approximately 53% are singletons. Sequencing input: blood. The source of these receptors is a girl between 5 and 17 years old with multiple sclerosis.

The chain's CDR3 is CASSTSDRYEQYF. The CDR3 coding sequence is TGTGCCAGCAGCACCTCGGACAGGTACGAGCAGTACTTC. The V gene is TRBV13, the J gene TRBJ2-7; 7 bases line up with TRBD1. Germline CDR1 and CDR2: PRHDT and FYEKMQ (reference sequence). The ends lost 5 bases at V and 4 bases at J; junction bases unmatched: 5. This CDR3 spans 13 amino acids. The full variable domain, completed using reference TRBV13 and TRBJ2-7, is AAGVIQSPRHLIKEKRETATLKCYPIPRHDTVYWYQQGPGQDPQFLISFYEKMQSDKGSIPDRFSAQQFSDYHSELNMSSLELGDSALYFCASSTSDRYEQYFGPGTRLTVT.

The DNA of the CDR3 is TGTGCCAGCAGCACAGGGGGGTTGGATGGCTACACCTTC. Protein: CASSTGGLDGYTF. The rearrangement joins TRBV7-9 to TRBJ1-2; 8 nucleotides line up with TRBD1. V was pared by 5 bases and J by 6 bases, with 5 bases of the junction left unmatched. There are 13 residues in the CDR3. Germline CDR1 reads SEHNR; CDR2 reads FQNEAQ (reference sequence). Full variable domain (missing parts from reference TRBV7-9 and TRBJ1-2): DTGVSQNPRHKITKRGQNVTFRCDPISEHNRLYWYRQTLGQGPEFLTYFQNEAQLEKSRLLSDRFSAERPKGSFSTLEIQRTEQGDSAMYLCASSTGGLDGYTFGSGTRLTVV.

The chain recombines TRBV5-1 with TRBJ2-3; D possibly matches TRBD1 or TRBD2 (5 bases each). CDR3 size: 17 residues. The V gene lost 5 bases and the J gene lost 1 base, with 20 bases spanning the gap. Germline lookup yields CDR1 SGHRS and CDR2 YFSETQ. CDR3 DNA: TGCGCCAGCAGTCCACCTCCCGGGGCCGGTGGCACAGATACGCAGTATTTT. This codes for CASSPPPGAGGTDTQYF.

The chain joins TRBV27 to TRBJ1-1, with unresolved D. Trimming left V 10 bases short and J 4 bases short, with 22 bases between. The CDR3 contains 15 residues. CDR1 MNHEY and CDR2 SMNVEV come from the germline V gene (reference sequence). The chain's CDR3 is CATQEPGRGRTEAFF. The CDR3 nucleotides are TGTGCCACTCAAGAACCTGGGCGGGGTCGCACTGAAGCTTTCTTT.

The sample holds a few counts of this clonotype. The rearrangement uses TRBV20-1 and TRBJ2-3, with a possible D match to TRBD1 (6 bases). This CDR3 comprises 14 residues. Germline CDR1 and CDR2: DFQATT and SNEGSKA (reference sequence). The germline V and J ends were trimmed by 0 bases and 2 bases, with 9 bases remaining between them. The CDR3 region is CSARDNRATDTQYF. Here the CDR3 DNA reads TGCAGTGCTAGAGATAACAGGGCCACAGATACGCAGTATTTT.

The chain couples TRBV3-1 to TRBJ2-5, with D possibly matching TRBD1 (5 bases). Germline V gene lookup returns CDR1 LGHDT and CDR2 YNNKEL (reference sequence). With 0 bases removed from V and 7 bases from J, the gap between germline ends came to 15 bases. This CDR3 is built from 15 residues. CDR3 region: CASSQDRLGVGTQYF. CDR3 nucleotides: TGTGCCAGCAGCCAAGATCGGCTAGGGGTGGGGACCCAGTACTTC.

This clonotype was found a few times. V usage is TRBV5-1 and J usage is TRBJ2-3, with 7 bases matching TRBD2. The CDR3 contains 15 residues. V lost 0 bases to trimming and J lost 4 bases; unmatched junction nucleotides: 5. The germline gives CDR1 SGHRS, CDR2 YFSETQ. The CDR3 coding sequence is TGCGCCAGCAGCTTGGGCGGGAGCTACCCAGATACGCAGTATTTT. This translates into CASSLGGSYPDTQYF. The variable domain in full, completed from reference TRBV5-1 and TRBJ2-3, reads KAGVTQTPRYLIKTRGQQVTLSCSPISGHRSVSWYQQTPGQGLQFLFEYFSETQRNKGNFPGRFSGRQFSNSRSEMNVSTLELGDSALYLCASSLGGSYPDTQYFGPGTRLTVL.

This clonotype came up a few times. The chain carries TRBV7-3 and TRBJ1-2; 7 bases map to TRBD1. With V trimmed by 3 bases and J by 7 bases, 8 bases remained unmatched. The CDR3 is 14 amino acids. Germline V lookup: CDR1 SGHTA, CDR2 FQGTGA. In nucleotides, the CDR3 is TGTGCCAGCAGCTTCTCTCCAGGGGGAGGTGGCTACACCTTC. This encodes CASSFSPGGGGYTF.

V usage is TRBV3-1 and J usage is TRBJ2-5; D possibly corresponds to TRBD1 (6 bases). Germline V gene lookup returns CDR1 LGHDT and CDR2 YNNKEL (reference sequence). There are 15 residues in the CDR3. With 1 base removed from V and 4 bases from J, the gap between germline ends came to 13 bases. CDR3 nucleotides: TGTGCCAGCAGCCAAGCAGGGGCGGCGGGAGAGACCCAGTACTTC. Translation gives CASSQAGAAGETQYF.

The chain combines TRBV29-1 with TRBJ2-3; 7 bases fit TRBD1. V lost 7 bases to trimming and J lost 6 bases; unmatched junction nucleotides: 10. The V gene's germline CDR1 is SQVTM and CDR2 ANQGSEA. The length of the CDR3 is 13 residues. The CDR3, as DNA: TGCAGCGCCGGGACAGACCTGCTTGATACGCAGTATTTT. It codes for CSAGTDLLDTQYF.

V gene TRBV27 combines with J gene TRBJ2-7; D is perhaps TRBD2 (6 bases). The CDR3 sequence is 14 residues long. With 2 bases removed from V and 2 bases from J, the gap between germline ends came to 10 bases. Germline V CDR1 and CDR2: MNHEY, SMNVEV (reference sequence). This CDR3 reads CASSLGGNTYEQYF. CDR3 sequence (DNA): TGTGCCAGCAGTTTAGGGGGGAATACCTACGAGCAGTACTTC.

A few counts support this clonotype. The chain joins TRBV3-1 to TRBJ1-1; D is undetermined. Per germline, CDR1 LGHDT and CDR2 YNNKEL (reference sequence). V was trimmed by 2 bases and J by 6 bases, leaving 7 bases between them. The CDR3 loop spans 12 amino acids. Written as DNA, the CDR3 is TGTGCCAGCAGCCAACCGGACGCTGAAGCTTTCTTT. The encoded protein is CASSQPDAEAFF.

The chain has TRBV14 and TRBJ2-1, with 7 bases lining up with TRBD2. The CDR3 has 18 residues. CDR1 SGHDN and CDR2 FVKESK come from the germline V gene. Trimming took 0 bases from V and 8 from J; bases not matched to a gene: 16. The chain's CDR3 is CASSQDLGTITSRDEQFF. The CDR3 coding sequence is TGTGCCAGCAGCCAAGATCTTGGGACTATTACTTCTCGCGATGAGCAGTTCTTC.

The rearrangement joins TRBV20-1 to TRBJ2-7; D ambiguous. Between the trimmed V and J ends, which lost 1 base and 4 bases, there was a span of 14 bases. The length of the CDR3 is 14 residues. Per germline, CDR1 DFQATT and CDR2 SNEGSKA (reference sequence). The CDR3 DNA follows: TGCAGTGCTAGAGGGAGACTGGGATGGTACGAGCAGTACTTC. It is translated as CSARGRLGWYEQYF.

The CDR3 nucleotides are TGCAGTGCTCTACTAGCGGGAGGGCACACCTACGAGCAGTACTTC. Translation: CSALLAGGHTYEQYF. This chain connects TRBV20-1 to TRBJ2-7; 13 nucleotides line up with TRBD2. The CDR3 contains 15 residues. Germline CDR1 reads DFQATT; CDR2 reads SNEGSKA (reference sequence). J was trimmed by 2 bases and V by 5 bases; bases with no gene match: 6.

This chain joins TRBV6-6 and TRBJ1-1; 10 nucleotides align to TRBD1. Trimming at V came to 1 base and at J to 1 base, leaving 3 bases not matched to a gene. Germline V gives CDR1 MNHNY, CDR2 SVGAGI (reference sequence). The CDR3 spans 16 residues. CDR3 loop: CASSYWGQGRNTEAFF. CDR3 coding DNA: TGTGCCAGCAGTTACTGGGGACAGGGGCGGAACACTGAAGCTTTCTTT.

V usage is TRBV6-5 and J usage is TRBJ1-1; D unclear. V was shortened by 6 bases and J by 1 base, with 9 bases between the two germline ends. The CDR3 extends over 13 amino acids. Per the germline V gene, CDR1 is MNHEY and CDR2 is SVGAGI. The CDR3 DNA reads TGTGCCAGCAGAGTTCCAGGGAACACTGAAGCTTTCTTT. Protein: CASRVPGNTEAFF.

This clonotype was found a few times. The V gene is TRBV5-1, the J gene TRBJ2-7; tentatively, D is TRBD2 (6 bases). The V end lost 2 bases, the J end lost 5 bases, and 11 bases lay between the germline ends. The CDR3 covers 13 residues. CDR1 is SGHRS, CDR2 YFSETQ, per germline. This CDR3 reads CASSFTGRDEQYF. The CDR3 coding sequence is TGCGCCAGCAGCTTTACCGGGAGAGACGAGCAGTACTTC.

This clonotype has only a few counts. The chain recombines TRBV4-1 with TRBJ1-2; D is perhaps TRBD1 (5 bases). The V gene lost 6 bases and the J gene lost 7 bases, with 18 bases spanning the gap. This CDR3 has 14 residues. CDR1 and CDR2 (germline): MGHRA, YSYEKL. In DNA form, the CDR3 reads TGCGCCAGCAGACCCGGGACTCTCGGACCTGGCTACACCTTC. Amino acid sequence: CASRPGTLGPGYTF.

In this sample, this clonotype turned up a few times. The chain carries TRBV7-2 and TRBJ2-3, with 10 bases aligning to TRBD2. CDR1 is SGHTA, CDR2 FQGNSA, per germline. Losses at the gene ends were 0 bases for V and 1 base for J; bases not matched to a gene: 1. There are 16 residues in the CDR3. The CDR3 bases are TGTGCCAGCAGCTTAGCGGGGACTAGCGGCACAGATACGCAGTATTTT. Translated, it gives CASSLAGTSGTDTQYF.

The chain uses TRBV27 and TRBJ2-7; D remains unclear. Trimming cost V 4 bases and J 5 bases, with 18 bases left between them. Germline CDR1 is MNHEY and CDR2 is SMNVEV (reference sequence). CDR3 length: 15 amino acids. The CDR3 is CASSSRSLMGNEQYF. The CDR3 DNA follows: TGTGCCAGCAGTTCCCGCAGTTTAATGGGCAACGAGCAGTACTTC.

The rearrangement joins TRBV29-1 to TRBJ1-2; D is undetermined. CDR1 and CDR2 from the germline V gene are SQVTM and ANQGSEA. V was pared by 0 bases and J by 4 bases, with 15 bases between. CDR3 length: 15 amino acids. The CDR3 coding sequence is TGCAGCGTTGAAGATTGGCGGGCGGGCGCCTATGGCTACACCTTC. It yields the protein CSVEDWRAGAYGYTF.

This clonotype came up a few times. The chain employs TRBV29-1 and TRBJ2-3; maybe TRBD2 (5 bases). V was shortened by 7 bases and J by 0 bases, with 17 bases between the two germline ends. CDR1 is SQVTM and CDR2 is ANQGSEA in the germline V gene. This CDR3 comprises 15 residues. The CDR3 nucleotides read TGCAGCGCCCTCGTAAGCGGAGCTAGCACAGATACGCAGTATTTT. This encodes CSALVSGASTDTQYF.

This clonotype has only a few counts. The V gene is TRBV5-1, the J gene TRBJ2-7, with a weak D call TRBD2 (5 bases). The end of the DNA is better explained by TRBJ2-5, so the J call may be wrong. The germline V gene encodes CDR1 SGHRS and CDR2 YFSETQ. This CDR3 contains 14 residues. The DNA for the CDR3 is TGCGCCAGCAGCTTGGGGTCACGAGGGGAGACCCAGTACTTC. Amino acid sequence: CASSLGSRGETQYF.

This rearrangement joins TRBV5-1 to TRBJ2-3, with 8 bases matching TRBD1. The germline V gene encodes CDR1 SGHRS and CDR2 YFSETQ. Trimming removed 7 bases from V and 1 base from J; junction bases left unmatched: 11. The CDR3 runs to 16 residues. CDR3 DNA sequence: TGCGCCAGCGGAACAGGGGGAAAGAGGGGCACAGATACGCAGTATTTT. It specifies CASGTGGKRGTDTQYF.